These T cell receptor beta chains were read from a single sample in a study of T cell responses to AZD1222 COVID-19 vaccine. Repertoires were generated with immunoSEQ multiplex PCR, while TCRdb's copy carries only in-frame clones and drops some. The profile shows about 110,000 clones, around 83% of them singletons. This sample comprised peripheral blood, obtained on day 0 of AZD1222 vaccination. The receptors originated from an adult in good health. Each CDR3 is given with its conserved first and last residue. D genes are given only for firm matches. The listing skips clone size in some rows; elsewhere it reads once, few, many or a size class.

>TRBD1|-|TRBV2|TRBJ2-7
TGTGCCAGCAAACAGGGGGCGTACGAGCAGTACTTC
CASKQGAYEQYF
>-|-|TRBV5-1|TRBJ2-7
TGCGCCAGCAGCTTGGGGCAGGGAGTATCCTACGAGCAGTACTTC
CASSLGQGVSYEQYF
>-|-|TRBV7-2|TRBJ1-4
TGTGCCAGCAGCCCTGGAGGGAAGTCTAATGAAAAACTGTTTTTT
CASSPGGKSNEKLFF
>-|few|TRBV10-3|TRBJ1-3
TGTGCCATCAGTGGGGCGGCAGACCCTGGAAACACCATATATTTT
CAISGAADPGNTIYF
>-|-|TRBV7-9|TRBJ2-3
TGTGCCAGCAGCTTATTTAAGACAATTGAGCCTGATACGCAGTATTTT
CASSLFKTIEPDTQYF
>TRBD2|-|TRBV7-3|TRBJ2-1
TGTGCCAGCAGCTCCTACGGGACTAGTGGCGATGAGCAGTTCTTC
CASSSYGTSGDEQFF
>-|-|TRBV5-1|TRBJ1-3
TGCGCCAGCAGCTTGGAGGTGTCGACCTCTCAAGGTCACATATATTTT
CASSLEVSTSQGHIYF
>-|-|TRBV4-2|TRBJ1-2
TGTGCCAGCAGCCGTGGGGAGGGTGGTACTAACTATGGCTACACCTTC
CASSRGEGGTNYGYTF
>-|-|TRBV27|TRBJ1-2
TGTGCCAGCAGTTTTAAAGCAGGAGGGACGGTCGCCGGCGGCTACACCTTC
CASSFKAGGTVAGGYTF
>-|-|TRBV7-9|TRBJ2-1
TGTGCCAGCAGCCCCTACAGGGAACACAATGAGCAGTTCTTC
CASSPYREHNEQFF
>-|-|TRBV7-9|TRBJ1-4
TGTGCCAGCAGCTCATTTAGGGGCGGTGAAAAACTGTTTTTT
CASSSFRGGEKLFF
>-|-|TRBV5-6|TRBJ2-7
TGTGCCAGCAGCCCTGGGGTAGCCTACGAGCAGTACTTC
CASSPGVAYEQYF
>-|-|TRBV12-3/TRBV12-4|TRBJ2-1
TGTGCCAGCAGCACACTAGTATCTGAGCAGTTCTTC
CASSTLVSEQFF
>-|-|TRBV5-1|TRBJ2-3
TGCGCCAGCAGCGAGGCGGCTAGCACAGATACGCAGTATTTT
CASSEAASTDTQYF
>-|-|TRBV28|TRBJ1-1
TGTGCCAGCAGACCGTGGGAAACTGAAGCTTTCTTT
CASRPWETEAFF